This TCR beta chain was captured in a study of cytomegalovirus exposure and HLA in healthy donors. V was cut by 1 base and J by 5 bases, with 9 bases left in between. This CDR3 has 13 amino acids. CDR1 is SGDLS, CDR2 YYNGEE, per germline. Amplification used 60 Vbeta primers and 13 Jbeta primers. TCRdb keeps only in-frame clones here, not all; method: immunoSEQ multiplex PCR. This table has about 150,000 clones, roughly 80% appearing once. The sample comprised PBMCs. V gene TRBV9 combines with J gene TRBJ1-1; possibly TRBD1 for D (6 bases). The TCR sequence derives from a man aged 40-50 years in good health and CMV-seropositive. CDR3 loop: CASSVTGFTEAFF. The CDR3 coding sequence is TGTGCCAGCAGCGTAACAGGGTTTACTGAAGCTTTCTTT.